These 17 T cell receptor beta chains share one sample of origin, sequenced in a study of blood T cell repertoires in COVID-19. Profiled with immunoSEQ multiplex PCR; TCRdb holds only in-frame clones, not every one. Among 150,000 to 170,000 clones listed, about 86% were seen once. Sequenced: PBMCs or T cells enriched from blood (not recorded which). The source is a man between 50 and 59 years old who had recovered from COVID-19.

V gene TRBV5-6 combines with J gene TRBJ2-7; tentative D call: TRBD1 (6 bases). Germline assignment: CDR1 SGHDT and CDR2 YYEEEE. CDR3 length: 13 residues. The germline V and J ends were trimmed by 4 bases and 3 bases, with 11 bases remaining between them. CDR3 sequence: CASSLDSFYEQYF. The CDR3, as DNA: TGTGCCAGCAGCCTGGACAGTTTCTACGAGCAGTACTTC.

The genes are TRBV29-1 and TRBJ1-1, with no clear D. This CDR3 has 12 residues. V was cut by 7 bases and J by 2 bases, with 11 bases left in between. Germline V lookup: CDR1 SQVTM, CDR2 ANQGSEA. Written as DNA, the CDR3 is TGCAGCGCAAAATCAGTAAACACTGAAGCTTTCTTT. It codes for CSAKSVNTEAFF.

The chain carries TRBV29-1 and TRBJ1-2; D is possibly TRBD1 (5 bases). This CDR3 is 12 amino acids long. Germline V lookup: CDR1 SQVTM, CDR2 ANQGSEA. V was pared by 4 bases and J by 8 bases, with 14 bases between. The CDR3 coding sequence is TGCAGCGTTGCGGCGGCAGGGTGGGGCTACACCTTC. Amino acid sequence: CSVAAAGWGYTF.

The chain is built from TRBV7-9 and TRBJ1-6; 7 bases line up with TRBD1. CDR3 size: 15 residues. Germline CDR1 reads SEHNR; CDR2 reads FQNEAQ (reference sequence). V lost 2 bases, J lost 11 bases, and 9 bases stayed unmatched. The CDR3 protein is CASSLNRDRGTPLHF. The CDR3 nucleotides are TGTGCCAGCAGCTTAAACCGGGACAGAGGGACACCCCTCCACTTT. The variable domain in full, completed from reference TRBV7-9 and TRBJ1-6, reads DTGVSQNPRHKITKRGQNVTFRCDPISEHNRLYWYRQTLGQGPEFLTYFQNEAQLEKSRLLSDRFSAERPKGSFSTLEIQRTEQGDSAMYLCASSLNRDRGTPLHFGNGTRLTVT.

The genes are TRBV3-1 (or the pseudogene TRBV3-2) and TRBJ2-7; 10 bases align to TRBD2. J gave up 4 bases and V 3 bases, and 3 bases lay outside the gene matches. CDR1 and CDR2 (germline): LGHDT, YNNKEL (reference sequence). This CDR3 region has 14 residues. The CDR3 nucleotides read TGTGCCAGCAGCCACTCTAGCGGGGGATACGAGCAGTACTTC. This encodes CASSHSSGGYEQYF.

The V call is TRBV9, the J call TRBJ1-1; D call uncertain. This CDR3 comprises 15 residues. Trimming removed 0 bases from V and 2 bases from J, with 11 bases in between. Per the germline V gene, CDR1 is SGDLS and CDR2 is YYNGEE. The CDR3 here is CASSVAGGGNTEAFF. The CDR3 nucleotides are TGTGCCAGCAGCGTAGCGGGAGGCGGTAACACTGAAGCTTTCTTT.

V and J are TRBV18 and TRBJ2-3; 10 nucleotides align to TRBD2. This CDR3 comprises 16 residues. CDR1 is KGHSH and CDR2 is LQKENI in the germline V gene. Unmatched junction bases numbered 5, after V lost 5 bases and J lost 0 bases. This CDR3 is CASSATSGASTDTQYF. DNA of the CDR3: TGTGCCAGCTCAGCTACTAGCGGGGCTAGCACAGATACGCAGTATTTT.

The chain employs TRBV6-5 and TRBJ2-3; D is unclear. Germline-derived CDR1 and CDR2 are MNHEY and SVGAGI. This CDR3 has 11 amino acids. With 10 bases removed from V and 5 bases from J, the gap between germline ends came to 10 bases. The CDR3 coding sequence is TGTGCCACTACGGTGCAAGATACGCAGTATTTT. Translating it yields CATTVQDTQYF.

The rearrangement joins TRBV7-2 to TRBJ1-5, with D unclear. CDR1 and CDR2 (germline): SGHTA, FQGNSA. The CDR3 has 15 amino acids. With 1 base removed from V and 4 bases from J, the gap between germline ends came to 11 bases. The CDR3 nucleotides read TGTGCCAGCAGCTTAGGGTGGCGGGGTAATCAGCCCCAGCATTTT. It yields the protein CASSLGWRGNQPQHF.

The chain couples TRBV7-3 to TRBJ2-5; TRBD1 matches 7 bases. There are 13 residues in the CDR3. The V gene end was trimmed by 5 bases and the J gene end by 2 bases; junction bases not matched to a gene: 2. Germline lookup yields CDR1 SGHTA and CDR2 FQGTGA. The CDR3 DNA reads TGTGCCAGCAGCCTGGGACAGCAAGAGACCCAGTACTTC. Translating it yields CASSLGQQETQYF.

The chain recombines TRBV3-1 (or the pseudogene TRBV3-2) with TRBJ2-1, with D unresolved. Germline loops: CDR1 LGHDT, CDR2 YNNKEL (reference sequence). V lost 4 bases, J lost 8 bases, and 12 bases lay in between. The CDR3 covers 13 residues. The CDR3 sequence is CASSPQLLDEQFF. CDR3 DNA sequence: TGTGCCAGCAGCCCACAGCTTCTGGATGAGCAGTTCTTC.

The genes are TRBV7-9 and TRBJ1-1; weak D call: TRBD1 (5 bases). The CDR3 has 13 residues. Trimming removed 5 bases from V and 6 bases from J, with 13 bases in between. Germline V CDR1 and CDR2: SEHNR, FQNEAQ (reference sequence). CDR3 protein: CASSLAGMAEAFF. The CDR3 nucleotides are TGTGCCAGCAGCCTGGCAGGGATGGCTGAAGCTTTCTTT.

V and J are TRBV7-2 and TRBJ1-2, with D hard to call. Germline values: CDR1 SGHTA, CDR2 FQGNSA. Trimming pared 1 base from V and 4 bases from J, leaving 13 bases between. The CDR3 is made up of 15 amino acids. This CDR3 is CASSLDSPYGYGYTF. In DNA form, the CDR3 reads TGTGCCAGCAGCTTAGACAGTCCCTATGGCTATGGCTACACCTTC.

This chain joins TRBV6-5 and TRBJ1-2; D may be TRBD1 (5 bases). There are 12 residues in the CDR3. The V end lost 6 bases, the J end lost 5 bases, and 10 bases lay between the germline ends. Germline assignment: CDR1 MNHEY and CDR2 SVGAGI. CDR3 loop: CASRQEIYGYTF. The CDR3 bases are TGTGCCAGCAGACAGGAGATATATGGCTACACCTTC.

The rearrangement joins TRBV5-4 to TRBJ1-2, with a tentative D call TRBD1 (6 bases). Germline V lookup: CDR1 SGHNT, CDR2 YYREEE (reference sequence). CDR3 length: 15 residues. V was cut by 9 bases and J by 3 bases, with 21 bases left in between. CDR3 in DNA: TGTGCCACGTCGGGGGGGGGCCGGATCGACTATGGCTACACCTTC. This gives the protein CATSGGGRIDYGYTF.

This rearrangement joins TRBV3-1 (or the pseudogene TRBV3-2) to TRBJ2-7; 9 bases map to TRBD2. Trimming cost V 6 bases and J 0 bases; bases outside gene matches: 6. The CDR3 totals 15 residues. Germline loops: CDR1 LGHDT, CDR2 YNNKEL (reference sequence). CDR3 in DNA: TGTGCCAGCAGTCTCAGCGGGGGGCACTCCTACGAGCAGTACTTC. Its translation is CASSLSGGHSYEQYF.

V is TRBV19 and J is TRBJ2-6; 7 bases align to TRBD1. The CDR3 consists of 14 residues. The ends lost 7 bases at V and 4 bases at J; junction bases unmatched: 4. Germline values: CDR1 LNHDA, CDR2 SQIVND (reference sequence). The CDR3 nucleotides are TGTGCCAGTATGGGACAGTCAGGGGCCAACGTCCTGACTTTC. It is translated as CASMGQSGANVLTF.